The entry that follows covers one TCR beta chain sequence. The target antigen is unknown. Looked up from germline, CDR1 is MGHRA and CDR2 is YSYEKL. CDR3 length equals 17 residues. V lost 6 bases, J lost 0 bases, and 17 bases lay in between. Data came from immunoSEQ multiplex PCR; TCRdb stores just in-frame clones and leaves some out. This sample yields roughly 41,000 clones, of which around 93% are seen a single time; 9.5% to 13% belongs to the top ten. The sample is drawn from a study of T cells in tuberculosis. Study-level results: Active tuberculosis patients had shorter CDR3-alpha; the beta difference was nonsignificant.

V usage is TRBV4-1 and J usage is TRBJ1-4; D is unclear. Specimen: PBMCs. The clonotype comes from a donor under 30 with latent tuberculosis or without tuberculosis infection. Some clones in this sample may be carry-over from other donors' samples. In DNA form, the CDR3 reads TGCGCCAGCAGTCTCTTTGTCTCCGGAGCAACTAATGAAAAACTGTTTTTT. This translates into CASSLFVSGATNEKLFF.